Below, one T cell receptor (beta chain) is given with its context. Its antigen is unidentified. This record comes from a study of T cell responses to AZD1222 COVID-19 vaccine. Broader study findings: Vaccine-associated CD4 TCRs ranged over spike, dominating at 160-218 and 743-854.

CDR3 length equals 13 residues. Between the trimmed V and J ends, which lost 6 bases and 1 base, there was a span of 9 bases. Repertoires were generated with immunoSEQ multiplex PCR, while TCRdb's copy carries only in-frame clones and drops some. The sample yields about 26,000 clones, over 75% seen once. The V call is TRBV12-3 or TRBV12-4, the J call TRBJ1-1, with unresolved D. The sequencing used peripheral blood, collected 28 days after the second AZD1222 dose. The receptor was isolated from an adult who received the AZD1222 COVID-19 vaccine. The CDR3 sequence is CASSRTWNTEAFF. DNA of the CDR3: TGTGCCAGCAGCCGGACTTGGAACACTGAAGCTTTCTTT.